This T cell receptor (beta chain) was found in a study of blood T cell repertoires in COVID-19. Overall study context: COVID-19 samples, acute and convalescent, were from the United States, Italy and Spain. PBMCs, B-cell-depleted T cells, or T cells provided the cDNA or gDNA that made up the material.

In germline, CDR1 is SGHRS, CDR2 YFSETQ. The CDR3 totals 15 residues. Losses at the gene ends were 3 bases for V and 2 bases for J; bases not matched to a gene: 3. This clone was counted a few times. How the authors handled the data: Reference gene primer amplification gave nucleated cell count estimates. Here immunoSEQ multiplex PCR was the method, and the copy in TCRdb shows in-frame clones only, minus some. V and J calls and clone size follow that table, whereas D and trimming were derived from the DNA. The data show about 160,000 clones, over 65% seen once. The material sequenced was peripheral blood. The TCR sequence derives from a man aged 55 to 70 with acute or convalescent COVID-19. V gene TRBV5-1 combines with J gene TRBJ2-1, with TRBD1 matching over 9 bases. The CDR3 bases are TGCGCCAGCAGCTCCGGGACAGGGACCTACAATGAGCAGTTCTTC. It specifies CASSSGTGTYNEQFF. Looking up the rest from reference TRBV5-1 and TRBJ2-1 gives the full variable domain: KAGVTQTPRYLIKTRGQQVTLSCSPISGHRSVSWYQQTPGQGLQFLFEYFSETQRNKGNFPGRFSGRQFSNSRSEMNVSTLELGDSALYLCASSSGTGTYNEQFFGPGTRLTVL.